Listed here are 21 T cell receptor beta chains from one sample, sequenced in a study of cytomegalovirus exposure and HLA in healthy donors. TCRdb's table, derived via immunoSEQ multiplex PCR, lists solely in-frame clones and lacks some. The sample holds 150,000 to 200,000 clones, about four fifths seen once. The sequenced sample was PBMCs. The receptors come from a man under 40 in good health and CMV-seropositive.

The gene calls are TRBV7-2 and TRBJ2-2, with a weak D call TRBD2 (5 bases). Germline CDR1 is SGHTA and CDR2 is FQGNSA. Trimming shortened V by 6 bases and J by 5 bases, and 13 bases separated the two germline ends. The CDR3 spans 14 residues. The CDR3 DNA sequence: TGTGCCAGCAGGCGAGGGAGAGGGACCGGGGAGCTGTTTTTT. Its protein is CASRRGRGTGELFF.

This clone was seen only once. The genes are TRBV30 and TRBJ1-4; 7 bases fit TRBD1. Germline CDR1 is GTSNPN and CDR2 is SVGIG (reference sequence). The CDR3 totals 13 residues. V trimming: 8 bases; J trimming: 5 bases; junction bases outside the gene matches: 8. CDR3 DNA: TGTGCCGGTTCCGGGACAGCAAATGAAAAACTGTTTTTT. This sequence encodes CAGSGTANEKLFF.

The chain combines TRBV7-3 with TRBJ1-5, with D possibly matching TRBD1 (5 bases). The length of the CDR3 is 14 residues. CDR1 is SGHTA and CDR2 is FQGTGA in the germline V gene. Trimming took off 5 bases at V and 4 bases at J, with 12 bases between the two ends. The CDR3 DNA sequence: TGTGCCAGCAGCCTTCCGGGACTAAATCAGCCCCAGCATTTT. Translated, it gives CASSLPGLNQPQHF.

DNA of the CDR3: TGTGCCAGCAGTGCCGAAGGGAGCTATGGCTACACCTTC. Protein product: CASSAEGSYGYTF. The rearrangement joins TRBV6-5 to TRBJ1-2; no definite D call. V lost 5 bases to trimming and J lost 4 bases, with 11 bases between them. The CDR3 is 13 amino acids. Germline V gene data show CDR1 as MNHEY and CDR2 as SVGAGI.

The chain carries TRBV9 and TRBJ2-5, with 7 bases aligning to TRBD2. The germline V gene has CDR1 SGDLS and CDR2 YYNGEE. The CDR3 is 16 residues long. J lost 2 bases, V lost 0 bases, and 7 bases had no gene match. CDR3 sequence: CASSVVGGGSQETQYF. The CDR3 nucleotides are TGTGCCAGCAGCGTAGTTGGGGGGGGGTCTCAAGAGACCCAGTACTTC.

This clone has ten or more counts. The CDR3 loop reads CASSSSPQETREQYF. The CDR3 region has the DNA TGTGCCAGCAGCTCAAGCCCACAGGAAACAAGAGAGCAGTACTTC. The V gene is TRBV5-4, the J gene TRBJ2-7; the D gene is possibly TRBD1 (5 bases). Germline V gene data show CDR1 as SGHNT and CDR2 as YYREEE (reference sequence). This CDR3 is 15 amino acids long. Trimming left V 3 bases short and J 7 bases short, with 20 bases between.

This clone appeared once. CDR3 nucleotides: TGTGCCAGCAGCCCCCGGAGGGACAGAAACCACAATGAGCAGTTCTTC. It encodes CASSPRRDRNHNEQFF. This chain joins TRBV7-6 and TRBJ2-1; TRBD1 might be the D (7 bases). Germline V CDR1 and CDR2: SGHVS, FNYEAQ. Trimming stripped 5 bases from V and 5 bases from J, with 19 bases between. This CDR3 is built from 16 residues.

The chain links TRBV19 to TRBJ2-1; D unclear. Germline-derived CDR1 and CDR2 are LNHDA and SQIVND (reference sequence). This CDR3 is built from 14 residues. The V gene lost 5 bases and the J gene lost 5 bases, with 13 bases spanning the gap. The CDR3 region is CASSWVSRNNEQFF. The DNA for the CDR3 is TGTGCCAGTAGTTGGGTTTCGCGGAACAATGAGCAGTTCTTC.

This sequence joins TRBV9 and TRBJ2-1; TRBD2 agrees at 12 bases. The CDR3 is 15 residues long. V shed 3 bases, J shed 7 bases, and the junction held 5 bases outside the gene matches. The germline V gene has CDR1 SGDLS and CDR2 YYNGEE. CDR3 protein: CASSGSSGGANEQFF. In DNA, the CDR3 is TGTGCCAGCAGCGGGTCTAGCGGGGGGGCGAATGAGCAGTTCTTC.

The CDR3 coding sequence is TGCGCCAGCAGCCAAGGGTGGACAGGGGTATCAGATACGCAGTATTTT. It specifies CASSQGWTGVSDTQYF. V is TRBV4-1 and J is TRBJ2-3, with 9 bases lining up with TRBD1. J lost 4 bases, V lost 1 base, and 6 bases had no gene match. The CDR3 contains 16 residues. Germline CDR1 reads MGHRA; CDR2 reads YSYEKL.

This rearrangement joins TRBV9 to TRBJ2-2; 11 bases agree with TRBD2. The germline V gene encodes CDR1 SGDLS and CDR2 YYNGEE. V gave up 7 bases and J gave up 6 bases; unmatched junction bases: 17. CDR3 size: 18 residues. CDR3 nucleotide sequence: TGTGCCAGCGACGTCAACCCTCGACTAGCGGGAAGCCCCGGGGAGCTGTTTTTT. It is translated as CASDVNPRLAGSPGELFF.

The rearrangement links TRBV7-3 to TRBJ1-2; D not resolved. Germline values: CDR1 SGHTA, CDR2 FQGTGA. The CDR3 loop spans 13 amino acids. V lost 4 bases and J 6 bases, leaving 12 bases between the germline ends. The CDR3 region is CASSSTGKNGYTF. In DNA, the CDR3 is TGTGCCAGCAGCTCGACCGGGAAGAATGGCTACACCTTC.

The CDR3 region has the DNA TGCGCCAGCAGCAAACAGGGAGATGAGCAGTTCTTC. It specifies CASSKQGDEQFF. V gene TRBV4-1 combines with J gene TRBJ2-1, with D possibly TRBD1 on 6 matching bases. Between the trimmed V and J ends, which lost 5 bases and 8 bases, there was a span of 10 bases. Germline V lookup: CDR1 MGHRA, CDR2 YSYEKL. This CDR3 spans 12 amino acids.

The V gene is TRBV4-1, the J gene TRBJ2-7; TRBD2 matches at 12 bases. V was clipped by 4 bases and J by 3 bases; unmatched bases: 19. CDR1 is MGHRA, CDR2 YSYEKL, per germline. The CDR3 has 20 residues. The CDR3 DNA follows: TGCGCCAGCAGCCCCGGAGCGGCTAGCGGGAGGGCCTCAGTCCTCTACGAGCAGTACTTC. Encoded protein: CASSPGAASGRASVLYEQYF.

This sequence joins TRBV5-1 and TRBJ1-4; 10 nucleotides align to TRBD1. The CDR3 is 13 amino acids. V lost 4 bases, J lost 7 bases, and 1 base stayed unmatched. Germline V gives CDR1 SGHRS, CDR2 YFSETQ. CDR3 in amino acids: CASSGTGAEKLFF. Written as DNA, the CDR3 is TGCGCCAGCAGCGGGACAGGGGCTGAAAAACTGTTTTTT. Based on the CDR3 plus reference TRBV5-1 and TRBJ1-4, the full variable domain is KAGVTQTPRYLIKTRGQQVTLSCSPISGHRSVSWYQQTPGQGLQFLFEYFSETQRNKGNFPGRFSGRQFSNSRSEMNVSTLELGDSALYLCASSGTGAEKLFFGSGTQLSVL.

The V call is TRBV5-1, the J call TRBJ1-2, with D hard to call. Between the trimmed V and J ends, which lost 0 bases and 2 bases, there was a span of 5 bases. Germline values: CDR1 SGHRS, CDR2 YFSETQ. CDR3 length: 13 amino acids. The CDR3 spells CASSLVENYGYTF. CDR3 DNA sequence: TGCGCCAGCAGCTTGGTAGAGAACTATGGCTACACCTTC. Full variable domain (remainder filled in from reference TRBV5-1 and TRBJ1-2): KAGVTQTPRYLIKTRGQQVTLSCSPISGHRSVSWYQQTPGQGLQFLFEYFSETQRNKGNFPGRFSGRQFSNSRSEMNVSTLELGDSALYLCASSLVENYGYTFGSGTRLTVV.

The chain has TRBV7-9 and TRBJ2-5; 7 bases agree with TRBD2. The CDR3 extends over 17 amino acids. Losses at the gene ends were 2 bases for V and 5 bases for J; bases not matched to a gene: 14. Germline V lookup: CDR1 SEHNR, CDR2 FQNEAQ (reference sequence). The CDR3 DNA reads as TGTGCCAGCAGCTTAAAGTTGGGAGGGACGGGATTGGAGACCCAGTACTTC. Translating it yields CASSLKLGGTGLETQYF.

The V call is TRBV4-1, the J call TRBJ2-1; tentative D call: TRBD2 (6 bases). CDR1 and CDR2 from the germline V gene are MGHRA and YSYEKL. V shed 0 bases and J shed 7 bases, with 16 bases lying between them. The CDR3 consists of 16 residues. CDR3 DNA: TGCGCCAGCAGCCAAGACGTGGGCGGGGCGCGGAATGAGCAGTTCTTC. Its protein product is CASSQDVGGARNEQFF.

This chain joins TRBV7-3 and TRBJ1-1; 10 bases are a match to TRBD1. The CDR3 covers 15 residues. CDR1 is SGHTA, CDR2 FQGTGA, per germline. The V gene end was trimmed by 3 bases and the J gene end by 4 bases; junction bases not matched to a gene: 5. In DNA form, the CDR3 reads TGTGCCAGCAGCTTCGGACAGGGGGTATTCACTGAAGCTTTCTTT. Translating it yields CASSFGQGVFTEAFF. The variable domain in full, with the rest retrieved from reference TRBV7-3 and TRBJ1-1, is GAGVSQTPSNKVTEKGKYVELRCDPISGHTALYWYRQSLGQGPEFLIYFQGTGAADDSGLPNDRFFAVRPEGSVSTLKIQRTERGDSAVYLCASSFGQGVFTEAFFGQGTRLTVV.

J is TRBJ1-2 and V is TRBV7-6; D remains unclear. This CDR3 is 12 amino acids long. Trimming took off 8 bases at V and 1 base at J, with 8 bases between the two ends. Germline CDR1 reads SGHVS; CDR2 reads FNYEAQ. The CDR3 coding sequence is TGTGCCAGCTCAGCGAGTAACTATGGCTACACCTTC. As protein: CASSASNYGYTF.

The genes are TRBV7-2 and TRBJ2-7; 8 bases line up with TRBD2. V trimming: 4 bases; J trimming: 5 bases; junction bases outside the gene matches: 10. Per germline, CDR1 SGHTA and CDR2 FQGNSA. This CDR3 is 15 amino acids long. The CDR3 protein is CASSYASGGGHEQYF. In DNA, the CDR3 is TGTGCCAGCAGCTACGCAAGCGGGGGCGGACACGAGCAGTACTTC.